The 17 T cell receptor beta chains presented below share a single source sample, sequenced in a study of Graves' ophthalmopathy and Graves' hyperthyroidism. Amplification of the TCR beta CDR3 regions used RNA transcripts (as template). The first-round RT-PCR employed HTBI primers together with the Qiagen OneStep RT-PCR kit. A multiplex PCR was then performed as the second round. TCRdb re-analysed the multiplex PCR reads in MiXCR, keeping a single row per CDR3 protein. The table includes about 740,000 distinct CDR3 sequences, roughly two fifths detected once. Sequencing used peripheral blood. Source of these receptors: an adult man with Graves' ophthalmopathy.

The chain employs TRBV9 and TRBJ2-3; TRBD2 matches 8 bases. Germline V gene sequence: CDR1 SGDLS, CDR2 YYNGEE. This CDR3 is 16 amino acids long. The trim removed 0 bases at V and 6 bases at J, leaving 9 bases unmatched. This CDR3 reads CASSVAGTRTADTQYF. The CDR3 nucleotides are TGTGCCAGCAGCGTAGCCGGGACTAGAACGGCCGATACGCAGTATTTT.

Worth noting for this clonotype: A much larger clone sits a single nucleotide away, making a read error possible. The J gene is TRBJ1-5, the V gene TRBV10-3; D remains unclear. Per the germline V gene, CDR1 is ENHRY and CDR2 is SYGVKD. The CDR3 spans 13 residues. V was shortened by 3 bases and J by 6 bases, with 9 bases between the two germline ends. The CDR3 here is CAISDHGVQPQHF. The DNA for the CDR3 is TGTGCCATCAGTGATCACGGGGTTCAGCCCCAGCATTTT.

CDR3 sequence (DNA): TGTGCCAGCAGTGAGGCGAGACTAGCGGGGGTGTACGAGCAGTACTTC. Protein product: CASSEARLAGVYEQYF. This chain connects TRBV25-1 to TRBJ2-7; 12 bases agree with TRBD2. J was trimmed by 4 bases and V by 3 bases; bases with no gene match: 7. CDR3 length: 16 amino acids. Germline V gene lookup returns CDR1 MGHDK and CDR2 SYGVNS.

The chain employs TRBV29-1 and TRBJ1-6; a possible D gene is TRBD1 (5 bases). The V and J ends lost 7 bases and 10 bases respectively, with 17 bases between them. CDR1 is SQVTM, CDR2 ANQGSEA, per germline. The CDR3 is 13 amino acids. The CDR3 reads CSGGQGGWSPLHF. DNA of the CDR3: TGCAGCGGAGGGCAGGGTGGATGGTCACCCCTCCACTTT. The variable domain in full, completed from reference TRBV29-1 and TRBJ1-6, reads SAVISQKPSRDICQRGTSLTIQCQVDSQVTMMFWYRQQPGQSLTLIATANQGSEATYESGFVIDKFPISRPNLTFSTLTVSNMSPEDSSIYLCSGGQGGWSPLHFGNGTRLTVT.

This sequence joins TRBV25-1 and TRBJ2-7; D is ambiguous. The CDR3 extends over 14 amino acids. The V and J ends lost 6 bases and 2 bases respectively, with 14 bases between them. Germline V gene data show CDR1 as MGHDK and CDR2 as SYGVNS. DNA for the CDR3: TGTGCCAGCAGCCATCAGCAATATCCCTACGAGCAGTACTTC. Its translation is CASSHQQYPYEQYF.

Ten or more counts support this clonotype. The chain has TRBV9 and TRBJ1-2; D is ambiguous. The V gene lost 3 bases and the J gene lost 7 bases, with 7 bases spanning the gap. The CDR3 covers 11 residues. The germline gives CDR1 SGDLS, CDR2 YYNGEE. This CDR3 is CASSGTVGYTF. DNA for the CDR3: TGTGCCAGCAGCGGCACAGTTGGCTACACCTTC.

This rearrangement joins TRBV25-1 to TRBJ2-7; 7 nucleotides match TRBD1. Germline V gives CDR1 MGHDK, CDR2 SYGVNS. Trimming removed 11 bases from V and 6 bases from J; junction bases left unmatched: 4. The CDR3 sequence is 10 residues long. The CDR3 region has the DNA TGTGCCGACAGGGTCGCCGAGCAGTACTTC. Translated, it gives CADRVAEQYF.

Ten or more counts support this clonotype. V gene TRBV6-1 combines with J gene TRBJ2-5; a weak D match, TRBD1 (5 bases). The germline V and J ends were trimmed by 5 bases and 3 bases, with 10 bases remaining between them. The CDR3 contains 13 residues. Per the germline V gene, CDR1 is MNHNS and CDR2 is SASEGT. The CDR3 DNA is TGTGCCAGCAGTCTGTTCAGGGAAGAGACCCAGTACTTC. Protein sequence: CASSLFREETQYF.

The chain recombines TRBV10-3 with TRBJ2-7, with D possibly matching TRBD1 (5 bases). This CDR3 has 13 amino acids. Trimming removed 6 bases from V and 0 bases from J, with 9 bases in between. Germline CDR1 reads ENHRY; CDR2 reads SYGVKD. The CDR3 loop is CAIRTASSYEQYF. CDR3 in DNA: TGTGCCATCAGGACAGCGAGCTCCTACGAGCAGTACTTC.

This clonotype has at least ten counts. The chain couples TRBV6-5 to TRBJ2-7; D perhaps matches TRBD1 (5 bases). The CDR3 covers 13 residues. The germline V gene has CDR1 MNHEY and CDR2 SVGAGI. The V and J ends lost 2 bases and 1 base respectively, with 6 bases between them. The DNA for the CDR3 is TGTGCCAGCAGTTACCCAGGGTCCTACGAGCAGTACTTC. Translation: CASSYPGSYEQYF.

This clonotype came up many times. This chain connects TRBV7-2 to TRBJ2-7; no clear D gene. Germline CDR1 reads SGHTA; CDR2 reads FQGNSA. The V gene lost 2 bases and the J gene lost 3 bases, with 14 bases spanning the gap. CDR3 length equals 15 residues. CDR3 DNA sequence: TGTGCCAGCAGCTTATCAGTCAGGTCGATCTACGAGCAGTACTTC. Translation gives CASSLSVRSIYEQYF.

This chain links TRBV27 with TRBJ2-2; TRBD2 might be the D (6 bases). The CDR3 has 13 residues. Germline V CDR1 and CDR2: MNHEY, SMNVEV (reference sequence). The V gene lost 3 bases and the J gene lost 13 bases, with 15 bases spanning the gap. The DNA of the CDR3 is TGTGCCAGCAGTTTGGTTCCGCGGGACTGGCTGTTTTTT. Translated: CASSLVPRDWLFF.

The chain is built from TRBV2 and TRBJ2-7; the D is unclear. Trimming cost V 4 bases and J 1 base, with 20 bases left between them. The length of the CDR3 is 17 residues. CDR1 SNHLY and CDR2 FYNNEI come from the germline V gene. CDR3 sequence (DNA): TGTGCCAGCAGTGCTCGCCTACAGAGGCCCCAATCCTACGAGCAGTACTTC. Translating it yields CASSARLQRPQSYEQYF.

DNA of the CDR3: TGTGCCAGCTCACCACCGATCGGGTTTTATGACTATGGCTACACCTTC. Translation: CASSPPIGFYDYGYTF. This sequence joins TRBV7-3 and TRBJ1-2, with D unclear. The CDR3 contains 16 residues. The ends were cut back, 8 bases at V and 3 bases at J, with 22 bases in the middle. CDR1 and CDR2 from the germline V gene are SGHTA and FQGTGA.

As regards this clonotype: A much larger clone is a single base away; this may be a read error. The chain joins TRBV7-6 to TRBJ1-1; no firm D call. CDR1 SGHVS and CDR2 FNYEAQ come from the germline V gene. The V and J ends lost 8 bases and 2 bases respectively, with 15 bases between them. This CDR3 is 14 amino acids long. DNA of the CDR3: TGTGCCAGCGGACCGGCTAGGATTAACACTGAAGCTTTCTTT. Encoded protein: CASGPARINTEAFF. The variable domain in full, with the rest retrieved from reference TRBV7-6 and TRBJ1-1, is GAGVSQSPRYKVTKRGQDVALRCDPISGHVSLYWYRQALGQGPEFLTYFNYEAQQDKSGLPNDRFSAERPEGSISTLTIQRTEQRDSAMYRCASGPARINTEAFFGQGTRLTVV.

The CDR3 here is CSARLAGLEQYF. DNA for the CDR3: TGCAGTGCTAGACTAGCGGGATTAGAGCAGTACTTC. This chain uses TRBV20-1 with TRBJ2-7; 9 bases match TRBD2. The CDR3 length is 12 residues. Germline V CDR1 and CDR2: DFQATT, SNEGSKA (reference sequence). V was pared by 2 bases and J by 7 bases, with 3 bases of the junction left unmatched.

The V and J genes are TRBV2 and TRBJ2-7; D unclear. V was pared by 5 bases and J by 0 bases, with 11 bases between. CDR1 SNHLY and CDR2 FYNNEI come from the germline V gene. This CDR3 spans 14 amino acids. The CDR3, as DNA: TGTGCCAGCAGTTACTTTGGGAACTCCTACGAGCAGTACTTC. It encodes CASSYFGNSYEQYF.